This passage covers 26 T cell receptor beta chains from one sample sequenced in a study of blood T cells in healthy people across ages. It was with a sample-barcoded 5' primer and a J-beta primer mix that a second PCR of roughly 6 to 12 cycles was run. Using its own MiXCR run on the 5' RACE reads, TCRdb lists one record per CDR3 protein. The data hold hundreds of thousands of distinct CDR3 sequences, with approximately 40% observed a single time. The sample taken for sequencing was blood. The receptors were gathered from a man older than 75 in good health.

Note on this clonotype: This could be a read error, since a much larger clone is one nucleotide away. The chain combines TRBV4-3 with TRBJ1-1; 8 bases are shared with TRBD1. The CDR3 is 15 residues long. In germline, CDR1 is LGHNA, CDR2 YSLEER. CDR3 sequence: CASSLMQGARTESFF. DNA of the CDR3: TGCGCCAGCAGCCTAATGCAGGGGGCGAGGACTGAATCTTTCTTT.

The chain couples TRBV27 to TRBJ2-3, with D maybe TRBD2 (5 bases). The CDR3 is made up of 15 amino acids. Trimming left V 8 bases short and J 0 bases short, with 15 bases between. The V gene's germline CDR1 is MNHEY and CDR2 SMNVEV (reference sequence). The CDR3 loop is CASSRGQVSTDTQYF. Written as DNA, the CDR3 is TGTGCCAGCTCGCGAGGGCAAGTTAGCACAGATACGCAGTATTTT.

The chain carries TRBV27 and TRBJ2-7, with 15 bases identical to TRBD2. The DNA end favors TRBJ2-5, so the J call may be wrong. From germline, CDR1 is MNHEY and CDR2 SMNVEV (reference sequence). This CDR3 has 16 residues. The CDR3 sequence: CASSPRTSGRVETQYF. The CDR3 DNA reads as TGTGCCAGCAGTCCTAGGACTAGCGGGAGGGTTGAGACCCAGTACTTC.

This clonotype appeared many times. CDR3 residues: CSATPGTGSYEQYF. The CDR3 DNA reads TGCAGCGCTACGCCCGGGACAGGCTCCTACGAGCAGTACTTC. The V call is TRBV29-1, the J call TRBJ2-7; TRBD1 matches 8 bases. The CDR3 runs to 14 residues. CDR1 SQVTM and CDR2 ANQGSEA come from the germline V gene. V shed 7 bases, J shed 0 bases, and the junction held 8 bases outside the gene matches.

This clonotype was found a few times. This chain uses TRBV4-3 with TRBJ2-7; 10 positions agree with TRBD2. CDR3 length: 15 amino acids. Unmatched junction bases numbered 5, after V lost 0 bases and J lost 6 bases. The germline V gene encodes CDR1 LGHNA and CDR2 YSLEER. In DNA, the CDR3 is TGCGCCAGCAGCCAAGATAGTAGCGGGAGGTTCGAGCAGTACTTC. It encodes CASSQDSSGRFEQYF.

This chain connects TRBV6-4 to TRBJ2-3; D call uncertain. Trimming removed 7 bases from V and 4 bases from J, with 6 bases in between. CDR1 MRHNA and CDR2 SNTAGT come from the germline V gene. This CDR3 region has 11 residues. CDR3 region: CASNWPDTQYF. Here the CDR3 DNA reads TGTGCCAGCAATTGGCCAGATACGCAGTATTTT.

This clonotype appeared many times. The chain joins TRBV30 to TRBJ1-2, with no clear D. CDR1 and CDR2 from the germline V gene are GTSNPN and SVGIG (reference sequence). V shed 0 bases and J shed 11 bases, with 13 bases lying between them. There are 12 residues in the CDR3. CDR3 amino acids: CAWSVLGRRYTF. Here the CDR3 DNA reads TGTGCCTGGAGTGTACTTGGGAGGAGGTACACCTTC.

Notes on this clonotype: The junction departs from the called germline gene at one end, perhaps through a read error. J is TRBJ2-3 and V is TRBV5-5, with D perhaps matching TRBD1 (6 bases). The CDR3 runs to 16 residues. Germline V gene data show CDR1 as SGHKS and CDR2 as YYEKEE (reference sequence). The CDR3 nucleotides read TGTGCCAGCAGCTTGGCCACAGGGTATAGCACAGGTACGCAGTATTTT. This encodes CASSLATGYSTGTQYF.

V is TRBV24-1 and J is TRBJ2-1, with a weak D call TRBD2 (5 bases). Judging by the DNA end, TRBJ2-7 fits better; the J call may be wrong. The CDR3 runs 11 residues. The germline V gene has CDR1 KGHDR and CDR2 SFDVKD. The CDR3 here is CATEGNNEQYF. In DNA, the CDR3 is TGTGCCACTGAGGGAAACAATGAGCAGTACTTC.

This clonotype was seen only a few times. This chain connects TRBV2 to TRBJ1-6; TRBD1 matches 7 bases. Germline CDR1 SNHLY, CDR2 FYNNEI. This CDR3 spans 16 amino acids. The ends lost 2 bases at V and 7 bases at J; junction bases unmatched: 8. CDR3 sequence reads: CASSELGGAANSPLHF. The CDR3 nucleotides are TGTGCCAGCAGTGAATTAGGGGGCGCGGCGAATTCACCCCTCCACTTT.

This clonotype was found many times. J is TRBJ2-7 and V is TRBV27; D possibly corresponds to TRBD2 (6 bases). V gave up 6 bases and J gave up 4 bases, with 16 bases separating them. The CDR3 runs 14 residues. CDR1 is MNHEY, CDR2 SMNVEV, per germline (reference sequence). CDR3 residues: CASSQPGELYEQYF. The CDR3 region has the DNA TGTGCCAGCAGCCAACCGGGAGAATTATACGAGCAGTACTTC.

The rearrangement uses TRBV20-1 and TRBJ2-2; no clear D gene. The CDR3 covers 15 residues. CDR1 is DFQATT, CDR2 SNEGSKA, per germline (reference sequence). The V end was cut by 1 base, the J end by 1 base, with 10 bases between. The CDR3 coding sequence is TGCAGTGCTAGAGCTGACGGGCGGAACACCGGGGAGCTGTTTTTT. Amino acid sequence: CSARADGRNTGELFF.

On this clonotype: It may be a read error: a sequence one base away is much more abundant. This chain uses TRBV29-1 with TRBJ2-3, with 7 bases matching TRBD1. This CDR3 contains 18 residues. The germline CDR1 and CDR2 sequences are SQVTM and ANQGSEA. Trimming removed 8 bases from V and 0 bases from J; junction bases left unmatched: 20. The DNA of the CDR3 is TGCAGCCGCCAGGAGCAGGGGGAGTTTTTTTCTAGCACAGATACGCAGTATTTT. Its translation is CSRQEQGEFFSSTDTQYF.

The sample holds many counts of this clonotype. Here the CDR3 DNA reads TGTGCCAGCAGCCAAGATGCGACTAGCGAGTTCGGTACGCAGTATTTT. Protein: CASSQDATSEFGTQYF. The J gene is TRBJ2-3, the V gene TRBV4-2; 8 nucleotides align to TRBD2. Germline CDR1 and CDR2: LGHNA and YNFKEQ. The CDR3 is 16 amino acids. V dropped 0 bases and J dropped 8; count of bases not matched to a gene: 10.

This clonotype has a count of ten or more. The chain recombines TRBV6-5 with TRBJ2-7; TRBD1 matches 7 bases. The CDR3 is 13 amino acids. J gave up 3 bases and V 6 bases, and 5 bases lay outside the gene matches. From germline, CDR1 is MNHEY and CDR2 SVGAGI. For the CDR3, the DNA is TGTGCCAGCAGAGCCGGGACAGTCTACGAGCAGTACTTC. Its translation is CASRAGTVYEQYF.

This clonotype was recorded only once. The chain carries TRBV5-1 and TRBJ1-2; D gene uncertain. This CDR3 has 16 residues. Germline V gene data show CDR1 as SGHRS and CDR2 as YFSETQ. Trimming took 4 bases from V and 0 from J, leaving 16 bases between them. The CDR3 spells CASSGRNSLANYGYTF. CDR3 in DNA: TGCGCCAGCAGCGGTCGAAACAGCTTAGCTAACTATGGCTACACCTTC.

The chain couples TRBV7-9 to TRBJ2-5; D is undetermined. The CDR3 runs to 12 residues. Germline assignment: CDR1 SEHNR and CDR2 FQNEAQ (reference sequence). The germline V and J ends were trimmed by 5 bases and 7 bases, with 11 bases remaining between them. The CDR3 here is CASSPAVGTQYF. As DNA, the CDR3 is TGTGCCAGCAGCCCTGCCGTGGGGACCCAGTACTTC.

Remarks on this clonotype: The junction departs from germline at one end; a sequencing error may be responsible. The V and J genes are TRBV18 and TRBJ2-1; D remains unclear. CDR1 is KGHSH and CDR2 is LQKENI in the germline V gene. This CDR3 has 17 amino acids. The CDR3 DNA follows: TGTACCAGCTCACCAGCGACCGATCAAAGAAATTACAATGAGCAGTTCTTC. Translated, it gives CTSSPATDQRNYNEQFF.

The chain is built from TRBV4-3 and TRBJ2-7, with D perhaps matching TRBD1 (6 bases). V lost 0 bases and J lost 0, with 9 bases in between. Per germline, CDR1 LGHNA and CDR2 YSLEER. This CDR3 spans 15 amino acids. The DNA of the CDR3 is TGCGCCAGCAGCCAAGATAACAGGGCCTCCTACGAGCAGTACTTC. Its translation: CASSQDNRASYEQYF.

The chain couples TRBV5-5 to TRBJ2-1; 7 nucleotides line up with TRBD1. Per germline, CDR1 SGHKS and CDR2 YYEKEE (reference sequence). CDR3 length: 15 residues. The V gene end was trimmed by 3 bases and the J gene end by 3 bases; junction bases not matched to a gene: 6. The CDR3 reads CASSSTGQNYNEQFF. In nucleotides, the CDR3 is TGTGCCAGCAGCTCTACGGGACAGAACTACAATGAGCAGTTCTTC.

V is TRBV4-2 and J is TRBJ2-1; TRBD2 matches 11 bases. The last part of the DNA fits TRBJ2-7 better; the J call may be wrong. There are 14 residues in the CDR3. Germline lookup yields CDR1 LGHNA and CDR2 YNFKEQ. In nucleotides, the CDR3 is TGTGCCAGCAGACTAGCGGGGGCCAAAAATGAGCAGTACTTC. Translating it yields CASRLAGAKNEQYF.

This clonotype was seen once. This rearrangement joins TRBV20-1 to TRBJ2-7; weak D call: TRBD2 (7 bases). The V and J ends lost 6 bases and 4 bases respectively, with 22 bases between them. This CDR3 spans 15 amino acids. Germline-derived CDR1 and CDR2 are DFQATT and SNEGSKA (reference sequence). CDR3 amino acids: CSAHGGAGASYEQYF. DNA of the CDR3: TGCAGTGCCCACGGCGGTGCGGGGGCCTCATACGAGCAGTACTTC.

Ten or more counts support this clonotype. The J gene is TRBJ2-7, the V gene TRBV14, with D perhaps matching TRBD1 or TRBD2 (5 bases each). V was trimmed by 4 bases and J by 0 bases, leaving 13 bases between them. Germline loops: CDR1 SGHDN, CDR2 FVKESK. CDR3 length equals 15 residues. CDR3 in DNA: TGTGCCAGCAGCCCCAAACCGGGACCCTCCTACGAGCAGTACTTC. Encoded protein: CASSPKPGPSYEQYF.

This clonotype came up many times. CDR3 nucleotides: TGCAGCGTTGGAGGACTAGCGGGGGGCTTGCAAGAGACCCAGTACTTC. Its protein is CSVGGLAGGLQETQYF. This rearrangement joins TRBV29-1 to TRBJ2-5; 14 bases agree with TRBD2. V shed 4 bases, J shed 2 bases, and the junction held 6 bases outside the gene matches. Looked up from germline, CDR1 is SQVTM and CDR2 is ANQGSEA. The CDR3 length is 16 residues. Variable domain in full (rest from reference TRBV29-1 and TRBJ2-5): SAVISQKPSRDICQRGTSLTIQCQVDSQVTMMFWYRQQPGQSLTLIATANQGSEATYESGFVIDKFPISRPNLTFSTLTVSNMSPEDSSIYLCSVGGLAGGLQETQYFGPGTRLLVL.

This clonotype was picked up many times. For the CDR3, the DNA is TGTGCCAGCAGTTACGGGCAGTCCTACGAGCAGTACTTC. Translated, it gives CASSYGQSYEQYF. The chain recombines TRBV6-5 with TRBJ2-7; no definite D call. Trimming left V 2 bases short and J 1 base short, with 6 bases between. The CDR3 contains 13 residues. Germline assignment: CDR1 MNHEY and CDR2 SVGAGI.

The sample holds one count of this clonotype. J is TRBJ2-5 and V is TRBV5-1; 7 bases align to TRBD1. This CDR3 region has 15 residues. The germline V gene encodes CDR1 SGHRS and CDR2 YFSETQ. J was trimmed by 5 bases and V by 4 bases; bases with no gene match: 11. The CDR3 loop reads CASSIHRGQGETQYF. The DNA of the CDR3 is TGCGCCAGCAGCATACACAGGGGCCAGGGGGAGACCCAGTACTTC.